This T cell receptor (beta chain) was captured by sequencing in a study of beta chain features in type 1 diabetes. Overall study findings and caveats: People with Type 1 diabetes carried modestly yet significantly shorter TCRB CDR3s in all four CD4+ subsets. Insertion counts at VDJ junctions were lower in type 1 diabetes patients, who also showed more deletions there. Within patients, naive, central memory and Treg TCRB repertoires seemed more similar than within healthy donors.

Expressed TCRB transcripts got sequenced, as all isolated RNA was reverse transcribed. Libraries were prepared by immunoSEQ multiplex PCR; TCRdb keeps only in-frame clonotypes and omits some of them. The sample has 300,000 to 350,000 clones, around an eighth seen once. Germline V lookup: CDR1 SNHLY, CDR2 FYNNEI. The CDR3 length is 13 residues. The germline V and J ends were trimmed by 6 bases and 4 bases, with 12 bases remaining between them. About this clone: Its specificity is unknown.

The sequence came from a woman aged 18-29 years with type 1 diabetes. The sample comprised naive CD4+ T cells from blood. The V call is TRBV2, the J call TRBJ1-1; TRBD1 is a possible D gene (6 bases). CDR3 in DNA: TGTGCCAGCAGGGTGACAGGAGTCACTGAAGCTTTCTTT. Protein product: CASRVTGVTEAFF.